Below, 23 T cell receptor beta chains from the same sample are listed, as sequenced in a study of shared clonotypes between healthy human individuals. Profiled with immunoSEQ multiplex PCR; TCRdb holds only in-frame clones, not every one. The sample contains around 88,000 clones, roughly two thirds of which appear only once. Specimen: memory CD8+ T cells sorted from blood. Subset noted: CD45RO+ cells pooled with CCR7-negative TemRA cells. Source of these receptors: a man aged 25 to 40 in good health.

This clone has a single count. The CDR3 protein is CASSLGPGAIYNEQFF. The CDR3 DNA is TGTGCCAGCAGCTTGGGTCCAGGGGCCATCTACAATGAGCAGTTCTTC. J is TRBJ2-1 and V is TRBV7-3, with a tentative D call TRBD1 (6 bases). The germline V gene has CDR1 SGHTA and CDR2 FQGTGA. The CDR3 is 16 amino acids. Trimming took off 3 bases at V and 3 bases at J, with 15 bases between the two ends.

This rearrangement joins TRBV19 to TRBJ1-2; D uncertain. V lost 6 bases, J lost 1 base, and 18 bases lay in between. This CDR3 has 16 residues. Germline CDR1 reads LNHDA; CDR2 reads SQIVND (reference sequence). The CDR3 coding sequence is TGTGCCAGTAGCCGCCCGGGCCCGCTCGTTAACTATGGCTACACCTTC. This sequence encodes CASSRPGPLVNYGYTF.

DNA of the CDR3: TGTGCCAGCAGCTCCGAGCGAAAAAAGGGGAATGAGCAGTTCTTC. Translation: CASSSERKKGNEQFF. J is TRBJ2-1 and V is TRBV7-9; possible D gene TRBD1, 5 bases. The length of the CDR3 is 15 residues. V dropped 4 bases and J dropped 7 bases, with 17 bases sitting between them. Germline V gene lookup returns CDR1 SEHNR and CDR2 FQNEAQ (reference sequence).

The chain joins TRBV11-2 to TRBJ1-4; D not resolved. This CDR3 is 14 amino acids long. In germline, CDR1 is SGHAT, CDR2 FQNNGV. The V gene lost 5 bases and the J gene lost 7 bases, with 14 bases spanning the gap. DNA for the CDR3: TGTGCCAGCAGCCTGACATATGGGAGTGAAAAACTGTTTTTT. Its translation is CASSLTYGSEKLFF.

This chain links TRBV6-6 with TRBJ2-2, with D perhaps TRBD1 (6 bases). This CDR3 contains 16 residues. The germline V gene has CDR1 MNHNY and CDR2 SVGAGI (reference sequence). V was cut by 6 bases and J by 4 bases, with 18 bases left in between. Here the CDR3 reads CASSPARSGVTGELFF. Here the CDR3 DNA reads TGTGCCAGCAGCCCAGCCCGATCAGGGGTCACCGGGGAGCTGTTTTTT.

The rearrangement links TRBV16 to TRBJ1-2; D gene unclear. V gave up 2 bases and J gave up 4 bases, with 5 bases separating them. Germline CDR1 is KGHSY and CDR2 is FQNENV. CDR3 length: 12 amino acids. The chain's CDR3 is CASSQEGYGYTF. CDR3 bases: TGTGCCAGCAGCCAAGAGGGCTATGGCTACACCTTC. The variable domain in full, with the rest retrieved from reference TRBV16 and TRBJ1-2, is GEEVAQTPKHLVRGEGQKAKLYCAPIKGHSYVFWYQQVLKNEFKFLISFQNENVFDETGMPKERFSAKCLPNSPCSLEIQATKLEDSAVYFCASSQEGYGYTFGSGTRLTVV.

This clone has just a few counts. The CDR3: CASSLDQGLDTEAFF. CDR3 in DNA: TGTGCCAGCAGCTTAGACCAGGGGTTGGACACTGAAGCTTTCTTT. This chain links TRBV7-2 with TRBJ1-1; a weak D match, TRBD1 (6 bases). Trimming shortened V by 1 base and J by 3 bases, and 12 bases separated the two germline ends. Germline V gene data show CDR1 as SGHTA and CDR2 as FQGNSA. The CDR3 sequence is 15 residues long.

CDR3 protein: CASARQGAPTGELFF. DNA for the CDR3: TGTGCCAGCGCACGACAGGGGGCGCCCACCGGGGAGCTGTTTTTT. The chain carries TRBV27 and TRBJ2-2; TRBD1 aligns across 10 bases. Germline loops: CDR1 MNHEY, CDR2 SMNVEV (reference sequence). The CDR3 is 15 amino acids. Trimming cost V 8 bases and J 4 bases; bases outside gene matches: 7.

The CDR3 region has the DNA TGCGCCAGCAGTGAGTCGAGGACAGGGGTTGGTGGCGGAAGGACCTACGAGCAGTACTTC. It is translated as CASSESRTGVGGGRTYEQYF. V is TRBV10-2 and J is TRBJ2-7; TRBD1 aligns across 9 bases. The V segment lost 0 bases and the J segment 2 bases; nucleotides outside the gene matches: 17. The length of the CDR3 is 20 residues. Germline V lookup: CDR1 WSHSY, CDR2 SAAADI.

This chain uses TRBV6-5 with TRBJ1-2, with D possibly TRBD1 on 6 matching bases. Trimming removed 5 bases at V and 7 bases at J, with 17 bases between. The CDR3 extends over 14 amino acids. Germline V gene sequence: CDR1 MNHEY, CDR2 SVGAGI. The CDR3 protein is CASSPLGGSVGYTF. In DNA form, the CDR3 reads TGTGCCAGCAGTCCATTGGGGGGCTCGGTTGGCTACACCTTC.

This chain joins TRBV27 and TRBJ1-4, with D unresolved. V dropped 6 bases and J dropped 0 bases, with 8 bases sitting between them. In germline, CDR1 is MNHEY, CDR2 SMNVEV (reference sequence). This CDR3 has 14 amino acids. The CDR3, as DNA: TGTGCCAGCAGGGGGTGGGCAACTAATGAAAAACTGTTTTTT. It yields the protein CASRGWATNEKLFF.

This clone was found a few times. Other DNA sequences in this specimen translate into the identical CDR3. This chain joins TRBV7-9 and TRBJ1-1; D is undetermined. The ends were cut back, 3 bases at V and 4 bases at J, with 6 bases in the middle. Germline lookup yields CDR1 SEHNR and CDR2 FQNEAQ (reference sequence). The length of the CDR3 is 12 residues. In nucleotides, the CDR3 is TGTGCCAGCAGCTTGGGTTTCACTGAAGCTTTCTTT. It translates to CASSLGFTEAFF.

This chain connects TRBV27 to TRBJ2-7; 9 bases are shared with TRBD1. V lost 6 bases, J lost 4 bases, and 13 bases stayed unmatched. The CDR3 loop spans 16 amino acids. Germline V gives CDR1 MNHEY, CDR2 SMNVEV (reference sequence). The CDR3 loop reads CASSLDRDRVRYEQYF. Written as DNA, the CDR3 is TGTGCCAGCAGCTTAGACCGGGACAGGGTTAGGTACGAGCAGTACTTC.

Points on this clone: A much larger clone sits a single nucleotide away, making a read error possible. The sample has other DNA sequences that encode this CDR3 too. The V gene is TRBV28, the J gene TRBJ2-7; no clear D. The CDR3 totals 12 residues. The V and J ends lost 3 bases and 2 bases respectively, with 5 bases between them. Germline V lookup: CDR1 MDHEN, CDR2 SYDVKM. The CDR3: CASSFLTYEQYF. The CDR3 bases are TGTGCCAGCAGTTTCCTAACCTACGAGCAGTACTTC.

The chain recombines TRBV27 with TRBJ2-3, with 8 bases matching TRBD2. The CDR3 length is 15 residues. Germline CDR1 is MNHEY and CDR2 is SMNVEV (reference sequence). Trimming at V came to 3 bases and at J to 6 bases, leaving 8 bases not matched to a gene. The CDR3 region has the DNA TGTGCCAGCAGTTTTATCTTAGCGGGAAAGGATACGCAGTATTTT. It codes for CASSFILAGKDTQYF.

This clone was detected only a few times. The chain recombines TRBV23-1 with TRBJ1-3; D remains ambiguous. TRBV23-1 is an ORF, and what it does is uncertain. Trimming took off 4 bases at V and 4 bases at J, with 11 bases between the two ends. There are 14 residues in the CDR3. In DNA form, the CDR3 reads TGCGCCAGCAGTCTTTGGCCTAGAGGAAACACCATATATTTT. This translates into CASSLWPRGNTIYF.

The J gene is TRBJ2-6, the V gene TRBV7-8; a weak D match, TRBD2 (8 bases). The CDR3 sequence is 17 residues long. Germline CDR1 and CDR2: SGHVS and FQNEAQ. The V end lost 5 bases, the J end lost 3 bases, and 17 bases lay between the germline ends. The CDR3 DNA reads as TGTGCCAGCAGCAGGGACAGCGGGGGTGGTGGGGCCAACGTCCTGACTTTC. The encoded protein is CASSRDSGGGGANVLTF.

V gene TRBV7-9 combines with J gene TRBJ1-1; TRBD1 is a possible D gene (6 bases). The CDR3 has 13 residues. V dropped 5 bases and J dropped 5 bases, with 12 bases sitting between them. CDR1 is SEHNR and CDR2 is FQNEAQ in the germline V gene (reference sequence). The CDR3 here is CASSRVRGTEAFF. CDR3 DNA sequence: TGTGCCAGCAGCCGGGTGAGGGGGACTGAAGCTTTCTTT.

The chain recombines TRBV28 with TRBJ2-7, with 8 bases fitting TRBD2. This CDR3 has 13 residues. Germline V gene data show CDR1 as MDHEN and CDR2 as SYDVKM. Trimming cost V 2 bases and J 3 bases; bases outside gene matches: 0. The CDR3 DNA is TGTGCCAGCAGTTTAGCGGGAGGCTACGAGCAGTACTTC. Amino acid sequence: CASSLAGGYEQYF. Full variable domain (outside the CDR3, taken from reference TRBV28 and TRBJ2-7): DVKVTQSSRYLVKRTGEKVFLECVQDMDHENMFWYRQDPGLGLRLIYFSYDVKMKEKGDIPEGYSVSREKKERFSLILESASTNQTSMYLCASSLAGGYEQYFGPGTRLTVT.

Worth noting for this clone: Other DNA sequences in the sample encode the same CDR3. The gene calls are TRBV7-9 and TRBJ2-1; no clear D. Trimming removed 0 bases from V and 0 bases from J, with 3 bases in between. CDR1 is SEHNR and CDR2 is FQNEAQ in the germline V gene (reference sequence). This CDR3 spans 14 amino acids. The chain's CDR3 is CASSLAGSYNEQFF. The CDR3 DNA reads as TGTGCCAGCAGCTTAGCGGGCTCCTACAATGAGCAGTTCTTC.

The rearrangement links TRBV7-8 to TRBJ1-4, with D possibly TRBD1 on 5 matching bases. CDR1 SGHVS and CDR2 FQNEAQ come from the germline V gene. Between the trimmed V and J ends, which lost 7 bases and 5 bases, there was a span of 14 bases. This CDR3 comprises 14 residues. CDR3 in DNA: TGTGCCAGCAAGGAGGGACCAGTAAATGAAAAACTGTTTTTT. Translated: CASKEGPVNEKLFF.

The rearrangement joins TRBV27 to TRBJ2-1; TRBD2 aligns across 15 bases. The CDR3 covers 19 residues. In germline, CDR1 is MNHEY, CDR2 SMNVEV (reference sequence). V gave up 2 bases and J gave up 2 bases; unmatched junction bases: 7. CDR3 loop: CASSLEGLAGGPPYNEQFF. The CDR3 nucleotides are TGTGCCAGCAGTTTAGAGGGACTAGCGGGAGGACCCCCCTACAATGAGCAGTTCTTC.

The DNA for the CDR3 is TGTGCCAGCAGTGGAAGGGACGGGGGTTACAATGAGCAGTTCTTC. This sequence encodes CASSGRDGGYNEQFF. V and J are TRBV6-4 and TRBJ2-1; possible D gene TRBD2, 6 bases. Trimming took off 4 bases at V and 4 bases at J, with 14 bases between the two ends. The germline V gene encodes CDR1 MRHNA and CDR2 SNTAGT. There are 15 residues in the CDR3.